This T cell receptor beta chain was found in a study of T cells in Graves' hyperthyroidism and ophthalmopathy. The study excluded patients with uncontrolled infection, other autoimmune disease, pregnancy or lactation. TCR beta CDR3 regions were amplified from RNA transcripts. Initially, a first-round RT-PCR of the TCR CDR3 employed the HTBI primer set. One entry per CDR3 protein, called by TCRdb with MiXCR from the multiplex PCR reads. The sample includes under 550,000 distinct CDR3 sequences, 12% to 15% of them seen just once. Concerning this clonotype: Its antigen is not identified.

General study results and limits: Stable hyperthyroidism was separated from ophthalmopathy by a model based on 13 V-J features.

The CDR3 totals 17 residues. V shed 3 bases, J shed 3 bases, and the junction held 7 bases outside the gene matches. CDR1 and CDR2 from the germline V gene are LGHDT and YNNKEL (reference sequence). This chain links TRBV3-1 with TRBJ2-6; TRBD1 matches 8 bases. The sample consisted of blood. The clonotype comes from a woman between 18 and 29 years old with Graves' hyperthyroidism. The CDR3 DNA sequence: TGTGCCAGCAGCCATGAGACAGGGGCGTATGGGGCCAACGTCCTGACTTTC. This codes for CASSHETGAYGANVLTF.